Following are 13 T cell receptor beta chains from one sample sequenced in a study of blood T cell repertoires in COVID-19. The assay was immunoSEQ multiplex PCR, and TCRdb's table has in-frame clones only and misses some. The sample holds roughly 240,000 clones; about 88% are singletons and the top ten take around 3.6%. Sequencing was performed on peripheral blood. Every receptor here comes from a man between 18 and 29 years old with active or convalescent COVID-19.

The V call is TRBV20-1, the J call TRBJ1-2; D is undetermined. The V gene lost 7 bases and the J gene lost 7 bases, with 13 bases spanning the gap. CDR1 DFQATT and CDR2 SNEGSKA come from the germline V gene (reference sequence). The CDR3 extends over 11 amino acids. CDR3 nucleotides: TGCAGTGGATATGGGGAGTCTGGCTACACCTTC. Translation gives CSGYGESGYTF.

The chain employs TRBV6-2 or TRBV6-3 and TRBJ2-3; D unclear. The CDR3 contains 14 residues. V was trimmed by 0 bases and J by 0 bases, leaving 4 bases between them. The germline gives CDR1 MNHEY, CDR2 SVGEGT. The CDR3 here is CASSYSTSTDTQYF. Written as DNA, the CDR3 is TGTGCCAGCAGTTACTCGACTAGCACAGATACGCAGTATTTT.

This rearrangement joins TRBV5-1 to TRBJ2-3, with TRBD1 as a possible D gene (6 bases). The V and J ends lost 4 bases and 2 bases respectively, with 11 bases between them. This CDR3 is built from 14 residues. Germline assignment: CDR1 SGHRS and CDR2 YFSETQ. The CDR3 coding sequence is TGCGCCAGCAGCACCGACAGGACCACAGATACGCAGTATTTT. Translated: CASSTDRTTDTQYF.

This chain uses TRBV10-3 with TRBJ2-7; 12 nucleotides agree with TRBD1. V was clipped by 4 bases and J by 2 bases; unmatched bases: 3. The CDR3 extends over 15 amino acids. Germline assignment: CDR1 ENHRY and CDR2 SYGVKD. As DNA, the CDR3 is TGTGCCATCAGTGGGGGACAGGGGGCAACCTACGAGCAGTACTTC. Translation gives CAISGGQGATYEQYF.

This clone was seen only a few times. V usage is TRBV9 and J usage is TRBJ2-5, with TRBD2 matching over 8 bases. The CDR3 sequence is 16 residues long. With V trimmed by 0 bases and J by 2 bases, 6 bases remained unmatched. Germline loops: CDR1 SGDLS, CDR2 YYNGEE. CDR3 DNA: TGTGCCAGCAGCGTAGGGTTGCGGGGGGAACAAGAGACCCAGTACTTC. Amino acids: CASSVGLRGEQETQYF.

The chain couples TRBV19 to TRBJ1-4; possible D gene TRBD1, 5 bases. V shed 5 bases and J shed 5 bases, with 12 bases lying between them. Germline CDR1 is LNHDA and CDR2 is SQIVND (reference sequence). The CDR3 loop spans 14 amino acids. CDR3 bases: TGTGCCAGTAGTTCAGGGTTAAACAATGAAAAACTGTTTTTT. Translated: CASSSGLNNEKLFF.

The gene calls are TRBV5-1 and TRBJ1-4; a possible D gene is TRBD1 (5 bases). The CDR3 length is 17 residues. Trimming cost V 0 bases and J 0 bases, with 12 bases left between them. In germline, CDR1 is SGHRS, CDR2 YFSETQ. Written as DNA, the CDR3 is TGCGCCAGCAGCTTGGCCGGGGGGAGTGCAACTAATGAAAAACTGTTTTTT. It codes for CASSLAGGSATNEKLFF.

This clone was recorded a few times. V gene TRBV14 combines with J gene TRBJ2-1; 7 nucleotides line up with TRBD2. The CDR3 has 14 residues. Germline CDR1 SGHDN, CDR2 FVKESK. V lost 2 bases, J lost 7 bases, and 5 bases stayed unmatched. The CDR3 DNA reads TGTGCCAGCAGCCAACGGCTAGCGGTGAATGAGCAGTTCTTC. This codes for CASSQRLAVNEQFF. The full variable domain, completed using reference TRBV14 and TRBJ2-1, is EAGVTQFPSHSVIEKGQTVTLRCDPISGHDNLYWYRRVMGKEIKFLLHFVKESKQDESGMPNNRFLAERTGGTYSTLKVQPAELEDSGVYFCASSQRLAVNEQFFGPGTRLTVL.

V usage is TRBV5-1 and J usage is TRBJ2-1; 8 positions match TRBD1. The V segment lost 3 bases and the J segment 8 bases; nucleotides outside the gene matches: 7. CDR3 length equals 14 residues. The V gene's germline CDR1 is SGHRS and CDR2 YFSETQ. The CDR3 sequence is CASSSDRAFYEQFF. CDR3 bases: TGCGCCAGCAGCTCGGACAGGGCTTTCTATGAGCAGTTCTTC.

This chain joins TRBV6-5 and TRBJ2-1, with 8 nucleotides matching TRBD2. Germline V gene sequence: CDR1 MNHEY, CDR2 SVGAGI. V lost 3 bases and J lost 7; bases outside the gene matches: 8. CDR3 length: 15 residues. The CDR3: CASSYELADPNEQFF. The CDR3 DNA is TGTGCCAGCAGTTATGAACTAGCGGACCCTAATGAGCAGTTCTTC.

In its sample, this clone was seen a few times. This chain uses TRBV11-3 with TRBJ1-6; weak D call: TRBD1 (6 bases). The CDR3 runs to 15 residues. Trimming took 5 bases from V and 9 from J, leaving 17 bases between them. Germline CDR1 and CDR2: SGHNT and YENEEA. The CDR3 reads CASSKLGTFISPLHF. The CDR3 DNA sequence: TGTGCCAGCAGCAAATTAGGGACATTTATTTCACCCCTCCACTTT.

V usage is TRBV28 and J usage is TRBJ1-6; perhaps TRBD1 as D (6 bases). The germline V and J ends were trimmed by 5 bases and 8 bases, with 13 bases remaining between them. Germline-derived CDR1 and CDR2 are MDHEN and SYDVKM. The CDR3 totals 14 residues. This CDR3 is CASSNDRSDSPLHF. The CDR3 region has the DNA TGTGCCAGCAGTAATGACAGGTCGGATTCACCCCTCCACTTT.

This chain connects TRBV11-2 to TRBJ1-5, with 7 bases lining up with TRBD1. Per germline, CDR1 SGHAT and CDR2 FQNNGV. CDR3 length: 14 amino acids. Germline trimming cut 4 bases from V and 2 bases from J; bases unmatched to any gene: 2. The CDR3 bases are TGTGCCAGCAGCTCGGGACAGCGCAATCAGCCCCAGCATTTT. This translates into CASSSGQRNQPQHF.